This TCR beta chain was captured by sequencing in a study of patients and donors after allogeneic stem cell transplantation. Using its own MiXCR run on the RT-PCR reads, TCRdb lists one record per CDR3 protein. The data hold about 960,000 distinct CDR3 sequences, with roughly 18% observed a single time. This CDR3 is built from 13 residues. V was clipped by 2 bases and J by 9 bases, with 16 bases between them. Germline-derived CDR1 and CDR2 are SQVTM and ANQGSEA. This clonotype was obtained from a human donor who was either an allogeneic HSCT recipient or a stem cell or donor lymphocyte infusion donor (not recorded which). It is not recorded whose cells these are; they may come from a transplant donor. Sequencing used blood, either unsorted or a sorted T cell fraction (not recorded which). The chain combines TRBV29-1 with TRBJ1-1; D gene unclear. The CDR3 coding sequence is TGCAGCGTTGAATTACGGCCAAATGCTCAAGCTTTCTTT. This gives the protein CSVELRPNAQAFF.